Only a few counts were recorded for the clone carrying this T cell receptor beta chain. The target antigen is unknown. TCRdb's copy holds only in-frame clones and misses some; the assay was immunoSEQ multiplex PCR. The sample includes 45,000 to 50,000 clones, 55% to 75% of them seen just once. The sample originates from a study of vaccination effects on CD4 cells after COVID-19. As for the study in general: Using viral peptide pools, the ViraFEST assay grew out antigen-specific CD4+ T cells prior to sequencing.

Subsequent to 10 days of culture, CD4+ T cells were isolated. Vaccine recipients had no previous SARS-CoV-2 infection; their nucleocapsid antibodies were negative. With V trimmed by 0 bases and J by 7 bases, 9 bases remained unmatched. Germline V gene data show CDR1 as LNHDA and CDR2 as SQIVND (reference sequence). The CDR3 is 16 residues long. This chain joins TRBV19 and TRBJ2-1, with 7 bases fitting TRBD2. Sample: CD4+ T cells from PBMCs cultured without peptide, taken before COVID-19 vaccination. The clonotype was recovered from a human donor who received a COVID-19 vaccine. The CDR3 DNA sequence: TGTGCCAGTAGTATAGATGCCGGGACTACGAGAAATGAGCAGTTCTTC. Protein sequence: CASSIDAGTTRNEQFF.